One sample yielded the 12 T cell receptor beta chains listed below, sequenced in a study of blood T cell repertoires in COVID-19. Profiled with immunoSEQ multiplex PCR; TCRdb holds only in-frame clones, not every one. The sample contains 130,000 to 150,000 clones, approximately 91% of which appear only once. Sequenced sample: peripheral blood. The source of these receptors is a human donor in a cohort sampled during active COVID-19.

The chain couples TRBV7-3 to TRBJ2-6, with D maybe TRBD1 (6 bases). Germline V gene data show CDR1 as SGHTA and CDR2 as FQGTGA. V was pared by 5 bases and J by 0 bases, with 11 bases between. This CDR3 has 16 amino acids. The CDR3 DNA follows: TGTGCCAGCAGCCGAGGACAGCACTCTGGGGCCAACGTCCTGACTTTC. Its translation is CASSRGQHSGANVLTF.

This clone was picked up one time. The V gene is TRBV7-2, the J gene TRBJ2-3; D possibly corresponds to TRBD2 (6 bases). This CDR3 has 16 residues. The V and J ends lost 0 bases and 2 bases respectively, with 12 bases between them. CDR1 is SGHTA, CDR2 FQGNSA, per germline. In DNA, the CDR3 is TGTGCCAGCAGCTTAGCGGTTAGCGGAGTCACAGATACGCAGTATTTT. It encodes CASSLAVSGVTDTQYF.

The chain has TRBV24-1 and TRBJ2-3; TRBD1 matches at 12 bases. The germline CDR1 and CDR2 sequences are KGHDR and SFDVKD. CDR3 length equals 16 residues. After removal of 4 bases from V and 4 bases from J, the junction contained 5 bases not matched to a gene. As DNA, the CDR3 is TGTGCCACCAGTGACACCGGGACAGGGGGCGCAGATACGCAGTATTTT. Residues: CATSDTGTGGADTQYF.

The chain uses TRBV9 and TRBJ2-5; 7 positions match TRBD2. CDR1 SGDLS and CDR2 YYNGEE come from the germline V gene. The CDR3 covers 13 residues. V gave up 3 bases and J gave up 2 bases; unmatched junction bases: 1. CDR3 nucleotides: TGTGCCAGCAGCGGGGGAGGGCAAGAGACCCAGTACTTC. It encodes CASSGGGQETQYF.

The CDR3 sequence is CASRAGAAYEQYF. The DNA of the CDR3 is TGTGCCAGCAGGGCAGGGGCCGCCTACGAGCAGTACTTC. This chain uses TRBV6-5 with TRBJ2-7; TRBD1 is a possible D gene (6 bases). Trimming left V 6 bases short and J 2 bases short, with 11 bases between. The germline V gene has CDR1 MNHEY and CDR2 SVGAGI. This CDR3 contains 13 residues.

The chain joins TRBV5-1 to TRBJ1-1; D not resolved. V lost 0 bases, J lost 4 bases, and 16 bases lay in between. Germline values: CDR1 SGHRS, CDR2 YFSETQ. The CDR3 totals 16 residues. In DNA form, the CDR3 reads TGCGCCAGCAGCTTGGCCTTCGGTCGGGGTACCACTGAAGCTTTCTTT. It is translated as CASSLAFGRGTTEAFF.

This chain connects TRBV28 to TRBJ2-7; 9 bases align to TRBD1. Looked up from germline, CDR1 is MDHEN and CDR2 is SYDVKM. Trimming at V came to 2 bases and at J to 4 bases, leaving 9 bases not matched to a gene. CDR3 length equals 16 residues. CDR3 nucleotide sequence: TGTGCCAGCAGTTTAGGTTCGGACAGGGGAAGGTACGAGCAGTACTTC. It is translated as CASSLGSDRGRYEQYF.

CDR3 residues: CASSQGQLKGQNTEAFF. In DNA, the CDR3 is TGCGCCAGCAGCCAAGGGCAGTTGAAGGGACAGAACACTGAAGCTTTCTTT. The chain recombines TRBV4-1 with TRBJ1-1; D is perhaps TRBD1 (6 bases). CDR1 is MGHRA and CDR2 is YSYEKL in the germline V gene. The CDR3 consists of 17 residues. V was clipped by 1 base and J by 1 base, with 16 bases between them.

This chain connects TRBV5-1 to TRBJ2-1, with 7 positions matching TRBD1. V lost 4 bases to trimming and J lost 8 bases; unmatched junction nucleotides: 9. CDR3 length equals 14 residues. From germline, CDR1 is SGHRS and CDR2 YFSETQ. CDR3 in DNA: TGCGCCAGCAGCATCACGACAGGGCAATATGAGCAGTTCTTC. Encoded protein: CASSITTGQYEQFF.

The chain combines TRBV19 with TRBJ1-6; 8 positions agree with TRBD1. Per germline, CDR1 LNHDA and CDR2 SQIVND (reference sequence). The CDR3 runs to 14 residues. Losses at the gene ends were 5 bases for V and 11 bases for J; bases not matched to a gene: 8. The DNA for the CDR3 is TGTGCCAGTAGTGTAGGACAGGGTACGACACCCCTCCACTTT. Protein sequence: CASSVGQGTTPLHF.

Points on this clone: Sequence at one end of the junction differs from germline and may be a read error. This chain joins TRBV7-7 and TRBJ2-5; 7 bases map to TRBD1. CDR1 is SSHAT and CDR2 is FNYEAQ in the germline V gene (reference sequence). The CDR3 is 15 residues long. CDR3 protein: CASSLGTVTQETQYF. The CDR3 coding sequence is TGTGCTAGCAGCTTAGGGACAGTGACTCAAGAGACCCAGTACTTC.

The chain joins TRBV7-9 to TRBJ2-1; 8 bases map to TRBD1. The CDR3 contains 16 residues. Germline CDR1 SEHNR, CDR2 FQNEAQ (reference sequence). V trimming: 8 bases; J trimming: 0 bases; junction bases outside the gene matches: 9. The CDR3 DNA is TGTGCCAGCTCCCCCCGGGACAGGAGCTCCTACAATGAGCAGTTCTTC. Translated, it gives CASSPRDRSSYNEQFF. The full variable domain, rest sourced from reference TRBV7-9 and TRBJ2-1, is DTGVSQNPRHKITKRGQNVTFRCDPISEHNRLYWYRQTLGQGPEFLTYFQNEAQLEKSRLLSDRFSAERPKGSFSTLEIQRTEQGDSAMYLCASSPRDRSSYNEQFFGPGTRLTVL.